This entry concerns a single TCR beta chain. Its antigen is currently unknown. TCRdb independently ran MiXCR on the RT-PCR reads; one entry per CDR3 protein. The sample consists of approximately 3,800 distinct CDR3 sequences, 90% of them appearing once. Germline V gene data show CDR1 as LNHDA and CDR2 as SQIVND (reference sequence). The V and J ends lost 5 bases and 4 bases respectively, with 8 bases between them. The CDR3 totals 12 residues. The sample originates from a study of yellow fever vaccine responses in identical twins. Study findings and constraints: Twins' vaccine T cell response reportedly seemed partly convergent, partly personalized.

This receptor was taken from a woman aged 18-29 years who received the yellow fever vaccine. This rearrangement joins TRBV19 to TRBJ2-5; D remains ambiguous. This specimen consisted of T cells from blood (PBMCs), unsorted or a sorted subset (not recorded which), obtained before or after yellow fever vaccination (not recorded which). CDR3 sequence (DNA): TGTGCCAGTAGTCCGGACGGAGAGACCCAGTACTTC. This sequence encodes CASSPDGETQYF.